These 16 T cell receptor beta chains share one sample of origin, sequenced in a study of T cells in Graves' hyperthyroidism and ophthalmopathy (dated by TCRdb to the late 2010s). Library preparation employed multiplex PCR. The instrument was an Illumina HiSeq 2000. The TCR beta CDR3 regions were amplified from the RNA transcripts. The first round of RT-PCR for the TCR CDR3 was performed with the HTBI primer set and the Qiagen OneStep RT-PCR kit. TCRdb reprocessed the public reads (quality trimming at Q25 with fastp, clone calling with MiXCR) and kept in-frame beta chains. Here each entry gathers all rows of one CDR3 protein and keeps the most common genes and DNA. The sample table holds approximately 400,000 distinct CDR3 sequences, of which less than 20% were seen once. About a quarter of the sample belongs to the ten largest clones. Material for sequencing was blood. The receptors stem from a woman aged 18 to 35 with Graves' hyperthyroidism that later progressed to Graves' ophthalmopathy.

This clonotype was seen at least ten times. The chain joins TRBV3-1 to TRBJ2-5, with unresolved D. CDR3 length equals 15 residues. Germline values: CDR1 LGHDT, CDR2 YNNKEL (reference sequence). Between the trimmed V and J ends, which lost 2 bases and 6 bases, there was a span of 16 bases. This CDR3 is CASSQLERRPKTQYF. The CDR3 DNA follows: TGTGCCAGCAGCCAACTAGAAAGACGTCCAAAGACCCAGTACTTC.

This rearrangement joins TRBV4-1 to TRBJ2-7, with 8 bases lining up with TRBD1. The CDR3 has 16 amino acids. V shed 0 bases, J shed 5 bases, and the junction held 9 bases outside the gene matches. The V gene's germline CDR1 is MGHRA and CDR2 YSYEKL. The CDR3 region is CASSQEEAGGKNEQYF. CDR3 DNA: TGCGCCAGCAGCCAAGAAGAGGCAGGGGGCAAGAACGAGCAGTACTTC.

J is TRBJ2-7 and V is TRBV18; TRBD2 agrees at 8 bases. V was pared by 2 bases and J by 4 bases, with 19 bases of the junction left unmatched. The CDR3 runs 19 residues. CDR1 and CDR2 from the germline V gene are KGHSH and LQKENI. The CDR3 nucleotides read TGTGCCAGCTCACCAAGGCCCCTCGGGGCAGCGGGAGTCGCTTACGAGCAGTACTTC. This sequence encodes CASSPRPLGAAGVAYEQYF. The variable domain in full, with the rest retrieved from reference TRBV18 and TRBJ2-7, is NAGVMQNPRHLVRRRGQEARLRCSPMKGHSHVYWYRQLPEEGLKFMVYLQKENIIDESGMPKERFSAEFPKEGPSILRIQQVVRGDSAAYFCASSPRPLGAAGVAYEQYFGPGTRLTVT.

This clonotype has ten or more counts. The CDR3 reads CATSEQRAGGSYNEQFF. In DNA, the CDR3 is TGTGCCACCAGTGAACAGCGAGCGGGAGGCTCCTACAATGAGCAGTTCTTC. V is TRBV24-1 and J is TRBJ2-1; 9 bases align to TRBD2. This CDR3 region has 17 residues. The V and J ends lost 4 bases and 0 bases, in that order; junction bases with no gene match: 6. Germline V CDR1 and CDR2: KGHDR, SFDVKD.

This clonotype was picked up a small number of times. One junction end disagrees with the germline gene, perhaps due to a read error. The chain links TRBV13 to TRBJ2-3, with TRBD2 identical over 9 bases. Germline V gene lookup returns CDR1 PRHDT and CDR2 FYEKMQ (reference sequence). This CDR3 contains 15 residues. The CDR3, as DNA: TGCGCCAGCAGCCGGCGGGAGGGTGGCACAGATACGCAGTATTTT. It is translated as CASSRREGGTDTQYF.

The DNA of the CDR3 is TGTGCCAGCAGGACTCCCAGGGGGGTATCCTACGAGCAGTACTTC. Protein: CASRTPRGVSYEQYF. The V and J genes are TRBV27 and TRBJ2-7; TRBD1 is a possible D gene (7 bases). The ends were cut back, 6 bases at V and 1 base at J, with 16 bases in the middle. The CDR3 has 15 amino acids. CDR1 and CDR2 from the germline V gene are MNHEY and SMNVEV (reference sequence).

This clonotype was detected ten times or more. This rearrangement joins TRBV3-1 to TRBJ1-3; no clear D gene. The CDR3 is 14 residues long. Between the trimmed V and J ends, which lost 0 bases and 4 bases, there was a span of 7 bases. The germline gives CDR1 LGHDT, CDR2 YNNKEL (reference sequence). The CDR3 DNA follows: TGTGCCAGCAGCCAAGATTATGCCGGAAACACCATATATTTT. It specifies CASSQDYAGNTIYF.

This clonotype was recorded a few times. V usage is TRBV5-1 and J usage is TRBJ1-2, with 7 bases identical to TRBD1. The CDR3 totals 13 residues. The J segment lost 5 bases and the V segment lost 4 bases, leaving 5 bases of the junction unmatched. Germline loops: CDR1 SGHRS, CDR2 YFSETQ. The DNA for the CDR3 is TGCGCCAGCAGCACTGGGACAGCTTATGGCTACACCTTC. Its protein is CASSTGTAYGYTF.

The chain is built from TRBV5-6 and TRBJ1-3; D is ambiguous. V dropped 1 base and J dropped 2 bases, with 10 bases sitting between them. The CDR3 spans 15 residues. In germline, CDR1 is SGHDT, CDR2 YYEEEE. For the CDR3, the DNA is TGTGCCAGCAGCTTGTGGGGTCAGACTGGAAACACCATATATTTT. Protein product: CASSLWGQTGNTIYF.

This sequence joins TRBV6-6 and TRBJ2-2; D ambiguous. The germline V and J ends were trimmed by 2 bases and 3 bases, with 7 bases remaining between them. The CDR3 contains 14 residues. Germline V CDR1 and CDR2: MNHNY, SVGAGI (reference sequence). The CDR3 DNA is TGTGCCAGCAGTTACGGCGGCTACACCGGGGAGCTGTTTTTT. Amino acid sequence: CASSYGGYTGELFF.

This clonotype occurred many times. This sequence joins TRBV28 and TRBJ2-4; a possible D gene is TRBD2 (6 bases). The CDR3 is 15 amino acids. The ends were cut back, 3 bases at V and 6 bases at J, with 15 bases in the middle. CDR1 and CDR2 from the germline V gene are MDHEN and SYDVKM. CDR3 sequence (DNA): TGTGCCAGCAGTTTTCCCCCAGCCGGGGGAAACATTCAGTACTTC. This codes for CASSFPPAGGNIQYF.

Details on this clonotype: A single base separates this from a much larger clone, so it may be a read error. Written as DNA, the CDR3 is TGTGCCAGCAGTTACTCTAACCTACCTTACGATGAGCAGTTCTTC. This codes for CASSYSNLPYDEQFF. The rearrangement uses TRBV6-2 or TRBV6-3 and TRBJ2-1; D call uncertain. The CDR3 totals 15 residues. Trimming cost V 0 bases and J 8 bases, with 14 bases left between them. Germline CDR1 MNHEY, CDR2 SVGEGT.

In this sample, this clonotype turned up a few times. CDR3 protein: CASHGPHGELFF. CDR3 sequence (DNA): TGTGCCAGCCACGGGCCCCACGGGGAGCTGTTTTTT. The rearrangement uses TRBV7-2 and TRBJ2-2, with no clear D. Germline V CDR1 and CDR2: SGHTA, FQGNSA. The CDR3 spans 12 residues. Trimming pared 8 bases from V and 7 bases from J, leaving 11 bases between.

This clonotype was picked up a small number of times. The chain joins TRBV14 to TRBJ1-6; possible D gene TRBD1, 6 bases. V was cut by 3 bases and J by 7 bases, with 13 bases left in between. CDR1 SGHDN and CDR2 FVKESK come from the germline V gene. The CDR3 consists of 15 residues. CDR3 sequence reads: CASSQTRQGNSPLHF. CDR3 sequence (DNA): TGTGCCAGCAGCCAGACGCGGCAGGGGAATTCACCCCTCCACTTT.

This clonotype appeared many times. The V call is TRBV7-9, the J call TRBJ1-1; D gene unclear. Germline V gene lookup returns CDR1 SEHNR and CDR2 FQNEAQ (reference sequence). CDR3 length: 15 amino acids. Trimming pared 1 base from V and 0 bases from J, leaving 9 bases between. The CDR3 DNA follows: TGTGCCAGCAGCTTAGTCGAGGGCCTGAACACTGAAGCTTTCTTT. It codes for CASSLVEGLNTEAFF.

This clonotype was seen a handful of times. The rearrangement uses TRBV5-1 and TRBJ2-5, with D maybe TRBD2 (5 bases). Trimming stripped 4 bases from V and 0 bases from J, with 16 bases between. Looked up from germline, CDR1 is SGHRS and CDR2 is YFSETQ. This CDR3 spans 16 amino acids. CDR3 loop: CASSRWGDDNQETQYF. The CDR3 region has the DNA TGCGCCAGCAGCCGCTGGGGAGACGATAACCAAGAGACCCAGTACTTC.